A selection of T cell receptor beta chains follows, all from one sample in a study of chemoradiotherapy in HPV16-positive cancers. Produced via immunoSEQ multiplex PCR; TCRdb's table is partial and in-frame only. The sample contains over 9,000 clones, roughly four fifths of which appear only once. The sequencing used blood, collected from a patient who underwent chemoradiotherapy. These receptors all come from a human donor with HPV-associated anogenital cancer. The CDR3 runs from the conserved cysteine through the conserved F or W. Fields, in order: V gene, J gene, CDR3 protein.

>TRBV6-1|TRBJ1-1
CASSFRAGPNTEAFF
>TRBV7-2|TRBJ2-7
CASSLVHEQYF
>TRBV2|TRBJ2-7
CASFRLAGGNYEQYF
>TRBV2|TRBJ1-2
CASSEYAGYTF
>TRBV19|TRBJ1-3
CASRAPDRGSGNTIYF
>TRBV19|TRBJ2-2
CASMRGVVAGELFF
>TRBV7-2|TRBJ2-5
CASSLSAEYQETQYF
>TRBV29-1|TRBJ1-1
CSVEFGGNTEAFF
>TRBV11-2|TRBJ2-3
CASSPLAGGVDTQYF
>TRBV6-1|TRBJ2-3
CASSVWTSTDTQYF
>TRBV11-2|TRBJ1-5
CASSFSRGANQPQHF
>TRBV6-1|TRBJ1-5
CASSEPALHSNQPQHF
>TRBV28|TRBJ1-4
CASRSTTEKLFF
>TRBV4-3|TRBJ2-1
CASSQDTFRGEQFF
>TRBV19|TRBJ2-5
CASSIGGRETQYF
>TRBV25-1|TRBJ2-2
CASSESITGELFF
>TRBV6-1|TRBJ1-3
CASSDSGQGVYTIYF
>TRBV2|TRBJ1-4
CASSEALGTGGFGKLFF
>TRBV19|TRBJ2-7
CASKEAGETYEQYF
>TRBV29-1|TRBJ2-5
CSVEDFDRRPYF